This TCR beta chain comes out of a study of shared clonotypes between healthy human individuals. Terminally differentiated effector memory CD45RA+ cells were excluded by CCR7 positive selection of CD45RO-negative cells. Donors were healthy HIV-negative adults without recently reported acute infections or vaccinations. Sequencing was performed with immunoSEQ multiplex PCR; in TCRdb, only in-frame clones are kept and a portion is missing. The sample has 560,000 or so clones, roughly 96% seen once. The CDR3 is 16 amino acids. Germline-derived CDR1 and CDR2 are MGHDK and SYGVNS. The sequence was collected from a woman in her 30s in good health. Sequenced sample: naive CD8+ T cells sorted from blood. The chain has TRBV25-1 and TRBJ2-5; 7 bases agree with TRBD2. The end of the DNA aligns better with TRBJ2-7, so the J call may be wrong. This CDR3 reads CASSNLPSGNSYEQYF. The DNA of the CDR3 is TGTGCCAGCAGTAACCTGCCCAGCGGGAACTCCTACGAGCAGTACTTC.